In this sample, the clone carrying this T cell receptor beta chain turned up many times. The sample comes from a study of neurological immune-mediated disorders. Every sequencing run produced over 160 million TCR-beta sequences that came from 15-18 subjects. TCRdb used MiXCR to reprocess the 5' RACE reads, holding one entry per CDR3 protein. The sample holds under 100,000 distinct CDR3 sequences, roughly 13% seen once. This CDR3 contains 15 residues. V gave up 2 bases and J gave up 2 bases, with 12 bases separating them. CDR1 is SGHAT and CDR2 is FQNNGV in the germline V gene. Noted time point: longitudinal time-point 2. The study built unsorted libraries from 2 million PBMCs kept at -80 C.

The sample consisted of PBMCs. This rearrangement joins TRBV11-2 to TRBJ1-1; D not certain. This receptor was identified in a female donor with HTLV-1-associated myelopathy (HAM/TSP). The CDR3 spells CASSLFFGDNTEAFF. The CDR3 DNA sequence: TGTGCCAGCAGCTTATTTTTTGGTGATAACACTGAAGCTTTCTTT.